The sequence of this T cell receptor (beta chain) was determined in a study of T cell changes during pregnancy in multiple sclerosis. This clone was seen only a few times. Measured with immunoSEQ multiplex PCR; TCRdb has only the in-frame clones, and not every one. The sample consists of tens of thousands of clones, roughly nine tenths of them appearing once. This CDR3 is 12 amino acids long. Trimming left V 0 bases short and J 8 bases short, with 8 bases between. Looked up from germline, CDR1 is SGDLS and CDR2 is YYNGEE. This rearrangement joins TRBV9 to TRBJ1-1; D is possibly TRBD1 (6 bases). The specimen comprised peripheral blood, sampled before pregnancy. This clonotype originated in a female donor with multiple sclerosis, enrolled in a pregnancy study. The CDR3 DNA follows: TGTGCCAGCAGCGTAGATAGGGGGGAAGCTTTCTTT. Translated, it gives CASSVDRGEAFF.